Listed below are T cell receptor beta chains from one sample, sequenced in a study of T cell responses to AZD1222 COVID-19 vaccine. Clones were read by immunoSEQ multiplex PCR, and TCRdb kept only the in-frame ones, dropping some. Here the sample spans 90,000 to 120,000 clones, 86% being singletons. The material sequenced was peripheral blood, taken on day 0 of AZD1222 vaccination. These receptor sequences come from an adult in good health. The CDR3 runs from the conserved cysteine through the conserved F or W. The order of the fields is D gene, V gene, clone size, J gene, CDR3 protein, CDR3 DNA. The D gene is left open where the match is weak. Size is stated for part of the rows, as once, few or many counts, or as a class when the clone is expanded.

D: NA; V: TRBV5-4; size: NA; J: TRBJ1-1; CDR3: CASSLEWGVDTEAFF; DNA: TGTGCCAGCAGCTTGGAATGGGGGGTGGATACTGAAGCTTTCTTT
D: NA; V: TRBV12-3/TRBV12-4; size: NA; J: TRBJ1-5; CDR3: CASSPRSATQHF; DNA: TGTGCCAGCAGTCCCCGCTCGGCGACCCAGCATTTT
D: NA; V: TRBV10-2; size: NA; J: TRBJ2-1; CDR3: CASSELGDEQFF; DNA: TGCGCCAGCAGTGAGTTGGGGGATGAGCAGTTCTTC
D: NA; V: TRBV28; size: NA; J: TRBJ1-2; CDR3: CASSYPIGQGANYGYTF; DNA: TGTGCCAGCAGTTATCCGATCGGTCAGGGAGCTAACTATGGCTACACCTTC
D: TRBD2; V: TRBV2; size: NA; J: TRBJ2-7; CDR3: CASRPHEWGLAISYEQYF; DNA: TGTGCCAGCAGGCCGCACGAATGGGGACTAGCGATTTCCTACGAGCAGTACTTC
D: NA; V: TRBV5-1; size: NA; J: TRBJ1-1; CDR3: CASSLALGPGTEAFF; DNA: TGCGCCAGCAGCTTGGCCCTAGGTCCTGGGACTGAAGCTTTCTTT
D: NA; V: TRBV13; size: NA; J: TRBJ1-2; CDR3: CASSLRGFYGYTF; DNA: TGTGCCAGCAGCTTACGGGGATTTTATGGCTACACCTTC
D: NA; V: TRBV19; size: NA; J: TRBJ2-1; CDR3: CASRSTNNEQFF; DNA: TGTGCCAGTAGGTCCACGAACAATGAGCAGTTCTTC
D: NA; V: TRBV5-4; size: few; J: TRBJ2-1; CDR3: CASSLGFGLSEQFF; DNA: TGTGCCAGCAGCTTGGGGTTTGGGCTAAGTGAGCAGTTCTTC
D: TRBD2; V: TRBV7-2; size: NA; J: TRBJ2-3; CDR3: CASSLQAGGPPDTQYF; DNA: TGTGCCAGCAGCTTACAGGCGGGGGGGCCGCCAGATACGCAGTATTTT
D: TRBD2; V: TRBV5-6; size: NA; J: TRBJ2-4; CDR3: CASAGGTAKNIQYF; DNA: TGTGCCAGCGCGGGGGGAACGGCCAAAAACATTCAGTACTTC
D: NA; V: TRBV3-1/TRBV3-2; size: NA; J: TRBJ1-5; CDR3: CASSQDGLGAGNQPQHF; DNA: TGTGCCAGCAGCCAAGATGGTTTGGGGGCCGGCAATCAGCCCCAGCATTTT
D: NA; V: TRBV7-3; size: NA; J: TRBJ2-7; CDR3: CASSQEGNPSYEQYF; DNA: TGTGCCAGCAGCCAAGAGGGTAACCCCTCCTACGAGCAGTACTTC
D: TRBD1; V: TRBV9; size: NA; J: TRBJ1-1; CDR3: CASFRGLGVDSGEAFF; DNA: TGTGCCAGTTTCAGGGGGCTGGGGGTTGATAGTGGTGAAGCTTTCTTT
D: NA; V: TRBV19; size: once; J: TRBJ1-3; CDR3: CASSIAGNGNTIYF; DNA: TGTGCCAGTAGTATAGCAGGGAACGGAAACACCATATATTTT
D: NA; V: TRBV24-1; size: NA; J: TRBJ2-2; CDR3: CATSELASNTGELFF; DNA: TGTGCCACCAGTGAATTGGCATCGAACACCGGGGAGCTGTTTTTT
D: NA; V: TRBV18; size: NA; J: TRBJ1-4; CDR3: CASSPGAPNEKLFF; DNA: TGTGCCAGCTCACCAGGGGCCCCTAATGAAAAACTGTTTTTT
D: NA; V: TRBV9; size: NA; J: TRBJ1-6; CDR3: CASSREGSPLHF; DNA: TGTGCCAGCAGCCGGGAGGGTTCACCCCTCCACTTT
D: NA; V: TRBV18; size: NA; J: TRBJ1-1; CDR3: CASSQRGNTEAFF; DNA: TGTGCCAGCTCACAACGGGGGAACACTGAAGCTTTCTTT
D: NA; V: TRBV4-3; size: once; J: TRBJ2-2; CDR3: CASSQDLMNTGELFF; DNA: TGCGCCAGCAGCCAAGATCTTATGAACACCGGGGAGCTGTTTTTT
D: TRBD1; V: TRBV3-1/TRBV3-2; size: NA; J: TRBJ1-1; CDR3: CASRPGQNIEAFF; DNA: TGTGCCAGCAGACCGGGACAGAATATCGAAGCTTTCTTT
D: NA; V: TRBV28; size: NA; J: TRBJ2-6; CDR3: CASSLSKAGANVLTF; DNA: TGTGCCAGCAGTTTAAGTAAGGCTGGGGCCAACGTCCTGACTTTC
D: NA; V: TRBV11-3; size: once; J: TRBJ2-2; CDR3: CASSLRRGNTGELFF; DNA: TGTGCCAGCAGCTTACGCAGGGGAAACACCGGGGAGCTGTTTTTT
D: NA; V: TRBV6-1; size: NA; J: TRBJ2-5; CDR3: CASSEILVGGTETQYF; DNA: TGTGCCAGCAGTGAAATACTAGTGGGCGGTACAGAGACCCAGTACTTC
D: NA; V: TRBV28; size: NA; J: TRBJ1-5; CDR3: CASSLWGQPQHF; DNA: TGTGCCAGCAGTTTATGGGGTCAGCCCCAGCATTTT
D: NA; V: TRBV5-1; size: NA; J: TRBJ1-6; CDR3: CASSSQDGGPNNSPLHF; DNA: TGCGCCAGCAGCTCTCAGGACGGGGGACCTAATAATTCACCCCTCCACTTT
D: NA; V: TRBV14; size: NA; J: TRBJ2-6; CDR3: CASSQDHVSSSGANVLTF; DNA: TGTGCCAGCAGCCAAGACCACGTCTCGTCCTCTGGGGCCAACGTCCTGACTTTC
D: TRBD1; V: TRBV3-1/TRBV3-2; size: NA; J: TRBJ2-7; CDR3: CASSRGTGQSYEQYF; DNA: TGTGCCAGCAGCCGTGGGACAGGGCAATCCTACGAGCAGTACTTC
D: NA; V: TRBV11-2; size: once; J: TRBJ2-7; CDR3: CASRPPGGDYEQYF; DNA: TGTGCCAGCAGACCCCCCGGGGGCGATTACGAGCAGTACTTC
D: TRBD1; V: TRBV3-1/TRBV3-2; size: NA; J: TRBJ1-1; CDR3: CASTPGQVLTEAFF; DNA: TGTGCCAGCACCCCCGGACAGGTGTTGACTGAAGCTTTCTTT
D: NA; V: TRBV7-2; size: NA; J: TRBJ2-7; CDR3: CASSLIGSLEQYF; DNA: TGTGCCAGCAGCTTAATCGGCAGCCTCGAGCAGTACTTC
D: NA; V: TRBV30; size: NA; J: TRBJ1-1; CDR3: CAWSVQIGPEAFF; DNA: TGTGCCTGGAGTGTACAAATAGGCCCTGAAGCTTTCTTT
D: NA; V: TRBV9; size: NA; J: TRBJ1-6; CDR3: CASSLTPGQTNSPLHF; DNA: TGTGCCAGCAGCTTAACACCGGGACAAACTAATTCACCCCTCCACTTT
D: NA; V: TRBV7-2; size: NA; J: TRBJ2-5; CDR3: CASSLRRRLGETQYF; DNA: TGTGCCAGCAGCTTAAGACGCCGACTAGGGGAGACCCAGTACTTC
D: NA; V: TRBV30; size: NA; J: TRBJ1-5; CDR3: CAWATGLDQPQHF; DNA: TGTGCCTGGGCTACAGGGCTTGATCAGCCCCAGCATTTT
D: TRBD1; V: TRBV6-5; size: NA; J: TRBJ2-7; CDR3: CASRWGQGAYEQYF; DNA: TGTGCCAGCAGGTGGGGACAGGGGGCCTACGAGCAGTACTTC
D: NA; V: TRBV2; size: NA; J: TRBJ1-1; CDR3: CASSGGVTEAFF; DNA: TGTGCCAGCAGTGGTGGGGTTACTGAAGCTTTCTTT
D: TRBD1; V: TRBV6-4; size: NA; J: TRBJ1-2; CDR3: CAKPIPGDRGRVYYGYTF; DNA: TGTGCCAAGCCAATCCCTGGGGACAGGGGAAGGGTCTACTATGGCTACACCTTC
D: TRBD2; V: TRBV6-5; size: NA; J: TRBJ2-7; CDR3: CASSRGRASYEQYF; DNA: TGTGCCAGCAGTCGCGGGAGGGCCTCCTACGAGCAGTACTTC
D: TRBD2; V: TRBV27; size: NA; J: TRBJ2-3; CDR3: CASSLFTSGGLTDTQYF; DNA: TGTGCCAGCAGTTTATTTACTAGCGGGGGGCTCACAGATACGCAGTATTTT
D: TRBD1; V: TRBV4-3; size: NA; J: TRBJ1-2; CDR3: CASSQGRTGNYGYTF; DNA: TGCGCCAGCAGTCAGGGCCGGACAGGGAACTATGGCTACACCTTC
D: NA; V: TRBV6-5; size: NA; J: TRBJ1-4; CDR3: CASSYFPATNEKLFF; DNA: TGTGCCAGCAGTTACTTCCCGGCTACTAATGAAAAACTGTTTTTT
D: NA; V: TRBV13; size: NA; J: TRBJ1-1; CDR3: CASSLAGGQNTEAFF; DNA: TGTGCCAGCAGCTTAGCCGGGGGCCAGAACACTGAAGCTTTCTTT
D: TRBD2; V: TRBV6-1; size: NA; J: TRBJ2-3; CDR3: CASSEGWASGGTDTQYF; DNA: TGTGCCAGCAGTGAAGGCTGGGCTAGCGGGGGCACAGATACGCAGTATTTT